This TCR beta chain was identified during a study of blood T cell repertoires in COVID-19. Looking at the study overall: The samples span acute and convalescent COVID-19 from the United States, Italy and Spain. The cDNA or gDNA used as material had been derived from T cells, B-cell-depleted T cells, or PBMCs.

The authors' processing: By means of reference gene primer amplification, nucleated cell counts were estimated. Sequencing used immunoSEQ multiplex PCR; TCRdb keeps in-frame clones, though not all of them. The D gene and trimming were derived from the DNA, and the V and J assignments and clone size from that table. The sample carries fewer than 250,000 clones, around 90% recorded once. The germline V and J ends were trimmed by 5 bases and 5 bases, with 18 bases remaining between them. Germline CDR1 and CDR2: SEHNR and FQNEAQ (reference sequence). The CDR3 extends over 15 amino acids. In terms of age and location, participants ranged from roughly 18 to 95 years and lived in 24 US areas.

The sequenced sample consisted of PBMCs or T cells enriched from blood (not recorded which). The genes are TRBV7-9 and TRBJ2-5; possible D gene TRBD1, 5 bases. The origin of this receptor is a woman aged 25 to 39 with acute COVID-19. The CDR3 region is CASSQFPGRWETQYF. CDR3 DNA: TGTGCCAGCAGCCAATTCCCAGGGCGATGGGAGACCCAGTACTTC.